Listed below are T cell receptor beta chains from one sample, sequenced in a study of breast tumors, draining lymph nodes, adjacent tissues. Each CDR3 protein gets one entry after TCRdb re-called the multiplex PCR reads with MiXCR. In the table there are about 21,000 distinct CDR3 sequences, under 75% of which are singletons. Sequences were obtained from breast tumor tissue. These receptors were obtained from a female donor with breast cancer. Some clones in this sample may be carry-over from other donors' samples. CDR3s include the opening cysteine and the closing phenylalanine or tryptophan. A D gene is named only where the DNA matches it firmly. Part of the rows lack a size; the others show once, few, many or a class for expanded clones.

d_call,clone_size,j_call,v_call,cdr3_aa,cdr3_nt
NA,once,TRBJ1-5,TRBV7-9,CASSSDSLEHF,TGTGCCAGCAGCTCCGACAGCCTCGAGCATTTT
NA,NA,TRBJ1-2,TRBV6-1,CASSYTPAGANYGYTF,TGTGCCAGCAGTTATACCCCGGCAGGGGCTAACTATGGCTACACCTTC
TRBD1,NA,TRBJ1-2,TRBV24-1,CATSDSGTGLDGYTF,TGTGCCACCAGTGATTCGGGGACAGGGTTGGATGGCTACACCTTC
NA,NA,TRBJ1-4,TRBV5-1,CASRKVQGELFF,TGCGCCAGCCGCAAGGTACAAGGGGAACTGTTTTTT
TRBD1,once,TRBJ1-2,TRBV6-1,CARGPGTGNNYGYTF,TGTGCCAGAGGACCCGGGACAGGGAACAACTATGGCTACACCTTC
NA,many,TRBJ2-1,TRBV5-8,CASSFTGGHNEQFF,TGTGCCAGCAGCTTCACGGGGGGCCACAATGAGCAGTTCTTC
TRBD1,NA,TRBJ1-6,TRBV2,CASRATGQSSYNSPLHF,TGTGCCAGCAGGGCGACAGGGCAAAGCTCCTATAATTCACCCCTCCACTTT
TRBD2,NA,TRBJ2-1,TRBV7-3,CASSSTGAGGRRDEQFF,TGTGCCAGCAGCTCTACGGGCGCGGGGGGGCGAAGGGATGAGCAGTTCTTC
NA,many,TRBJ1-4,TRBV12-3/TRBV12-4,CASSLAGTEKLFF,TGTGCCAGCAGTTTAGCCGGGACAGAAAAACTGTTTTTT
TRBD2,many,TRBJ2-1,TRBV6-5,CASSPGLAGVGNEQFF,TGTGCCAGCAGCCCCGGACTAGCGGGAGTGGGAAATGAGCAGTTCTTC
TRBD1,NA,TRBJ2-7,TRBV20-1,CSAKPTGDVYYEQYF,TGCAGTGCCAAACCGACAGGGGACGTATACTACGAGCAGTACTTC
TRBD2,NA,TRBJ2-1,TRBV5-1,CASSLASPLAGGFPEQFF,TGCGCCAGCAGCTTGGCGTCCCCACTAGCGGGAGGGTTTCCTGAGCAGTTCTTC
NA,many,TRBJ1-4,TRBV12-3/TRBV12-4,CASFSTQDPEEKLFF,TGTGCCAGCTTCTCGACTCAGGACCCGGAGGAAAAACTGTTTTTT
NA,once,TRBJ2-2,TRBV2,CASSEAANTGELFF,TGTGCCAGCAGTGAGGCAGCGAACACCGGGGAGCTGTTTTTT
TRBD2,NA,TRBJ2-1,TRBV6-5,CASSYRASGGAIDEQFF,TGTGCCAGCAGTTACAGGGCTAGCGGGGGGGCCATCGATGAGCAGTTCTTC
TRBD1,once,TRBJ2-1,TRBV7-3,CASSLGTGNNEQFF,TGTGCCAGCAGCTTAGGGACAGGGAACAATGAGCAGTTCTTC
NA,medium-sized,TRBJ1-6,TRBV3-1,CASSLHGANSPLHF,TGTGCCAGCAGCCTCCACGGCGCTAATTCACCCCTCCACTTT